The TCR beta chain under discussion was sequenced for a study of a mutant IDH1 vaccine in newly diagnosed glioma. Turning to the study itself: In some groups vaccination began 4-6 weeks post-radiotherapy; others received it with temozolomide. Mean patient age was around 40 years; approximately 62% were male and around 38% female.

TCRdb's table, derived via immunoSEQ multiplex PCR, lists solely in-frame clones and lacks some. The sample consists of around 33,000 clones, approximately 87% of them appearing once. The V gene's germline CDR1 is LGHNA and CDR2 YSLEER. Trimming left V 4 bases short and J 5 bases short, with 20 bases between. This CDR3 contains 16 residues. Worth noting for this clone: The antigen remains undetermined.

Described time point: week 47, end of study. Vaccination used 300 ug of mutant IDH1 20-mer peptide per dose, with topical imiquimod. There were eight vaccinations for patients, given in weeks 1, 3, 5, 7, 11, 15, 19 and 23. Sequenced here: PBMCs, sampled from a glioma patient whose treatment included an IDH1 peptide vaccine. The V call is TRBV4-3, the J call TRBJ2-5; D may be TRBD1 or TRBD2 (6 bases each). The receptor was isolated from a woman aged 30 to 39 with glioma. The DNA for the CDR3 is TGCGCCAGCAGCCTAGGTTTCGGGGGAAGGGGGGAGACCCAGTACTTC. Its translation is CASSLGFGGRGETQYF.